A selection of T cell receptor beta chains follows, all from one sample in a study of CD8+CD57+ T cells in acquired aplastic anemia. TCRdb reanalysed the reads using MiXCR and keeps one entry per CDR3 protein. The sample contains some 120,000 distinct CDR3 sequences, around 46% of which appear only once. The sequenced sample was sorted CD4+, CD8+, or CD8+CD57+ T cells (not recorded which) from PBMCs. The origin of the receptors is a human donor in good health, serving as a control. Both conserved end residues are part of each CDR3. D genes are given only for firm matches. Clone size is stated in some rows and not others, as once, few, many or a class when expanded.

J | V | D | size | CDR3 | DNA
TRBJ2-7 | TRBV9 | TRBD1 | many | CASSEGQGHPFYEQYF | TGTGCCAGCAGCGAGGGACAGGGCCATCCCTTCTACGAGCAGTACTTC
TRBJ2-7 | TRBV20-1 | NA | NA | CSARGGWGEQYF | TGCAGTGCTAGAGGTGGTTGGGGCGAGCAGTACTTC
TRBJ1-2 | TRBV10-3 | NA | NA | CAISDDQGRGGYTF | TGTGCCATCAGTGATGATCAGGGCCGCGGGGGCTACACCTTC
TRBJ2-1 | TRBV7-9 | NA | NA | CASSLEVGTPLF | TGTGCCAGCAGCTTAGAGGTCGGGACCCCGCTCTTC
TRBJ2-5 | TRBV10-3 | NA | few | CASGGLEVETQYF | TGTGCCAGTGGCGGGTTGGAGGTGGAGACCCAGTACTTC
TRBJ1-2 | TRBV20-1 | NA | NA | CSAREDSYGYTF | TGCAGTGCTAGAGAGGACAGCTATGGCTACACCTTC
TRBJ2-3 | TRBV11-2 | NA | NA | CASSPQTVGTQYF | TGTGCCAGCAGCCCACAGACGGTAGGCACGCAGTATTTT
TRBJ1-3 | TRBV6-4 | TRBD1 | NA | CASSEGDSSGNTIYF | TGTGCCAGCAGTGAAGGGGACAGCTCTGGAAACACCATATATTTT
TRBJ1-2 | TRBV29-1 | NA | NA | CSVLWEYGYTF | TGCAGCGTCCTGTGGGAATATGGCTACACCTTC
TRBJ1-5 | TRBV20-1 | NA | many | CSASDGGNNQPQHF | TGCAGTGCTAGCGATGGGGGCAACAATCAGCCCCAGCATTTT
TRBJ1-2 | TRBV5-8 | NA | NA | CASSAGTGGNNGYTF | TGTGCCAGCAGCGCCGGGACGGGGGGCAACAATGGCTACACCTTC
TRBJ2-7 | TRBV7-2 | NA | many | CASTALGPYEQYF | TGTGCCAGCACCGCGCTGGGCCCCTACGAGCAGTACTTC
TRBJ2-5 | TRBV20-1 | NA | NA | CSAPPEGGSQETQYF | TGCAGTGCTCCCCCCGAGGGGGGATCCCAAGAGACCCAGTACTTC
TRBJ1-1 | TRBV10-3 | TRBD1 | NA | CAISESGGQGDTEAFF | TGTGCCATCAGTGAGTCGGGTGGGCAGGGGGACACTGAAGCTTTCTTT
TRBJ2-1 | TRBV20-1 | NA | many | CSARDRVSYNEQFF | TGCAGTGCTAGAGATCGAGTCTCCTACAATGAGCAGTTCTTC
TRBJ1-1 | TRBV20-1 | TRBD1 | NA | CSARRDSGTEAFF | TGCAGTGCTCGCCGGGACAGTGGCACTGAAGCTTTCTTT
TRBJ2-7 | TRBV20-1 | NA | many | CSASLSAHSYEQYF | TGCAGTGCTAGTCTCTCGGCACACTCCTACGAGCAGTACTTC
TRBJ2-5 | TRBV7-7 | NA | many | CASSFRGSETQYF | TGTGCCAGCAGCTTTAGGGGGAGCGAGACCCAGTACTTC
TRBJ1-2 | TRBV5-8 | NA | many | CASSPHANYGYTF | TGTGCCAGCAGCCCCCACGCGAACTATGGCTACACCTTC
TRBJ1-1 | TRBV2 | NA | once | CASSEGVGLNTEAFF | TGTGCCAGCAGTGAAGGGGTAGGACTGAACACTGAAGCTTTCTTT
TRBJ1-2 | TRBV19 | NA | NA | CAWSVGGFGGYTF | TGTGCCTGGAGTGTTGGAGGATTCGGTGGCTACACCTTC
TRBJ2-1 | TRBV24-1 | TRBD2 | NA | CATSDALAGGSYNEQFF | TGTGCCACCAGTGACGCACTAGCGGGAGGGTCATACAATGAGCAGTTCTTC
TRBJ2-1 | TRBV7-2 | TRBD1 | many | CASSLGQGPYNEQFF | TGTGCCAGCAGCTTGGGACAGGGGCCCTACAATGAGCAGTTCTTC
TRBJ2-5 | TRBV3-1 | NA | few | CASSQAPQETQYF | TGTGCCAGCAGCCAAGCCCCCCAAGAGACCCAGTACTTC